This T cell receptor (beta chain) was sequenced for a study of CD8+ T cells in alopecia areata. Study-level information: A regimen of oral tofacitinib, 5 to 10 mg twice daily, was given to treated patients. General observations from the study: Unlike in mice, where it was clearer, TCR sharing across patients was less clear, possibly HLA-related. Higher clonality was seen in lesional scalp than in normal scalp, especially in alopecia totalis/universalis.

The treatment: oral pan-JAK inhibitor, 5-10 mg twice daily. cDNA prepared by RNA extraction and subsequent reverse transcription served as the template for sequencing. TCRdb's table, derived via immunoSEQ multiplex PCR, lists solely in-frame clones and lacks some. The data hold fewer than 250,000 clones, with 50% to 75% observed a single time. V dropped 4 bases and J dropped 2 bases, with 13 bases sitting between them. The CDR3 sequence is 14 residues long. Germline values: CDR1 SGHRS, CDR2 YFSETQ. Comments on this clone: Its antigen is not known.

J is TRBJ2-7 and V is TRBV5-1; tentative D call: TRBD2 (6 bases). Source: CD4+ T cells sorted from blood, taken at week 4, from a patient treated with tofacitinib. The TCR comes from a human donor with alopecia areata. CDR3 bases: TGCGCCAGCAGCACTGGGGAGGAAGCCTACGAGCAGTACTTC. Protein: CASSTGEEAYEQYF.